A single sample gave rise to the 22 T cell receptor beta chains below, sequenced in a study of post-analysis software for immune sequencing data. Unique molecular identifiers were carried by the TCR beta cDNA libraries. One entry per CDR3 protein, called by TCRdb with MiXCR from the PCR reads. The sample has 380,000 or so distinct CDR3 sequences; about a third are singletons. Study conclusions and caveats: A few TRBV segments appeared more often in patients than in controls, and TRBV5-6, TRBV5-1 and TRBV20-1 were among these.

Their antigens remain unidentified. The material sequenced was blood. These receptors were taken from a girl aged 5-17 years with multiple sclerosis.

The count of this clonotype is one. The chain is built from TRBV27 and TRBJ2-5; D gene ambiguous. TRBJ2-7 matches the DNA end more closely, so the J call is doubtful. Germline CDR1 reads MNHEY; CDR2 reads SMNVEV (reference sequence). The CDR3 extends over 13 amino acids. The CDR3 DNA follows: TGTGCCAGCAGTTATGGAGAGGCCTACGAGCAGTACTTC. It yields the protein CASSYGEAYEQYF.

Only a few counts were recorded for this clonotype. The CDR3 protein is CASSLSTGRDTEAFF. DNA of the CDR3: TGTGCCAGCAGCTTAAGCACAGGGAGGGACACTGAAGCTTTCTTT. J is TRBJ1-1 and V is TRBV7-2; D possibly corresponds to TRBD1 (6 bases). The CDR3 loop spans 15 amino acids. Germline CDR1 SGHTA, CDR2 FQGNSA. The V gene lost 2 bases and the J gene lost 3 bases, with 13 bases spanning the gap.

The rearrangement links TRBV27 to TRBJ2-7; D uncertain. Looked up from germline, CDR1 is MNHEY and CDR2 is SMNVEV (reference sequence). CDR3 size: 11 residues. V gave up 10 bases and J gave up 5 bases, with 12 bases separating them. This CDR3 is CATAGNNEQYF. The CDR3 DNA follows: TGTGCCACCGCTGGGAACAACGAGCAGTACTTC.

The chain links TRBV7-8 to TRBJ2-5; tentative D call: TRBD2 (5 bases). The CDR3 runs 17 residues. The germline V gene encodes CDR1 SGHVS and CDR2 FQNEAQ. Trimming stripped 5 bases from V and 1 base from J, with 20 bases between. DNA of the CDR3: TGTGCCAGCAGCCCCAGGTGGCGGGCCCTATTCCAAGAGACCCAGTACTTC. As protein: CASSPRWRALFQETQYF.

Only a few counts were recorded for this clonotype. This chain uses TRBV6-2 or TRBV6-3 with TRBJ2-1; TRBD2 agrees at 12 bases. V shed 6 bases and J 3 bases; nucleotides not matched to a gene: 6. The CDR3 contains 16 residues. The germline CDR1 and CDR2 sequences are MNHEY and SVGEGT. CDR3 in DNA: TGTGCCAGCAGCCCTCTAGCGGGGGGGAACTACAATGAGCAGTTCTTC. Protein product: CASSPLAGGNYNEQFF.

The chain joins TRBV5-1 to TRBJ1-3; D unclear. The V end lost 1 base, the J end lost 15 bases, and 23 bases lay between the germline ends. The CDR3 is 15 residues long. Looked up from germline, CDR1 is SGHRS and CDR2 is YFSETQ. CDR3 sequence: CASSLSGLREGIQYF. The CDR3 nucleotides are TGCGCCAGCAGCTTGTCCGGGCTGCGGGAAGGCATACAATATTTT.

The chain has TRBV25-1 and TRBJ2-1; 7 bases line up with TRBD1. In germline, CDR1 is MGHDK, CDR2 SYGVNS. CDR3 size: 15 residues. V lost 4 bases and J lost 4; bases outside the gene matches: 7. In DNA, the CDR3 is TGTGCCAGCAGTGTCAGGGGGTGGATTTACAATGAGCAGTTCTTC. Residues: CASSVRGWIYNEQFF.

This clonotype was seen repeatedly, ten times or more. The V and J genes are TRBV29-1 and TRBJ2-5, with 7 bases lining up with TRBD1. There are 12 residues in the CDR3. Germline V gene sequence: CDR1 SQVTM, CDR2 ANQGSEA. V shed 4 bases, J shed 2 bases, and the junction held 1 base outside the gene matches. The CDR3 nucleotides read TGCAGCGTTGCAGGGGGACAAGAGACCCAGTACTTC. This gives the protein CSVAGGQETQYF.

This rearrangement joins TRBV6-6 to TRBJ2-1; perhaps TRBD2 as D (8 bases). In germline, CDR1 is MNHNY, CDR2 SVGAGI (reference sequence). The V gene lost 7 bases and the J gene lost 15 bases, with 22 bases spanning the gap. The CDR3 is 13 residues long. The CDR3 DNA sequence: TGTGCCAGCACTGCGATCGGGGGGGACAGTGGGTTCTTC. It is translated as CASTAIGGDSGFF.

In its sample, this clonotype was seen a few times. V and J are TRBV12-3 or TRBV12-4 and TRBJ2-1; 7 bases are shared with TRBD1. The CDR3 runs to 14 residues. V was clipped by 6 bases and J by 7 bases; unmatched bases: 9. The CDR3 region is CASRGTGEGNEQFF. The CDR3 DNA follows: TGTGCCAGCAGGGGTACAGGGGAAGGGAATGAGCAGTTCTTC.

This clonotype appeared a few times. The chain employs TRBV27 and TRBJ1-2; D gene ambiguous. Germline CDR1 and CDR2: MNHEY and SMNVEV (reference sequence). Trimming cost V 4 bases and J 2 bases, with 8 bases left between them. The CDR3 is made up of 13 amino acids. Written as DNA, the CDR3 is TGTGCCAGCAGTTCCCACCGGAACTATGGCTACACCTTC. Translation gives CASSSHRNYGYTF.

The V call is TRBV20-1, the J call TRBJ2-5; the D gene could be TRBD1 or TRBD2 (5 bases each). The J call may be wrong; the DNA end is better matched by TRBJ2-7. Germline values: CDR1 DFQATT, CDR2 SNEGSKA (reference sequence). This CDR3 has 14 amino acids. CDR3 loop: CSARGYGAAYEQYF. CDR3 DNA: TGCAGTGCCCGGGGATATGGGGCCGCCTACGAGCAGTACTTC.

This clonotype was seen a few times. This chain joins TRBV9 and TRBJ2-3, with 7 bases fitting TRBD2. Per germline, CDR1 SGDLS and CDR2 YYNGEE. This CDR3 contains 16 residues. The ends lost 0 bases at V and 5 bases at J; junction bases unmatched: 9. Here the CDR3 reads CASSVAGGGVGDTQYF. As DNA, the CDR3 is TGTGCCAGCAGCGTAGCTGGGGGGGGAGTTGGAGATACGCAGTATTTT.

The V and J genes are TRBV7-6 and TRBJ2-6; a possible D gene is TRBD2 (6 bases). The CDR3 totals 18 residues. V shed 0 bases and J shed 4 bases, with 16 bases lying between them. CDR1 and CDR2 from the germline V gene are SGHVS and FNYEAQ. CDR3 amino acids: CASSLALRDSLGANVLTF. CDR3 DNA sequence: TGTGCCAGCAGCTTAGCTCTGAGGGACTCTCTGGGGGCCAACGTCCTGACTTTC.

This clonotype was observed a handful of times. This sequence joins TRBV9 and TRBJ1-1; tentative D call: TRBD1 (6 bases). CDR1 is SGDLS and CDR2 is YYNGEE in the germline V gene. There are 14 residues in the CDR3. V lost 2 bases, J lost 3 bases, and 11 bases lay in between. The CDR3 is CASSVGAPYTEAFF. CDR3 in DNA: TGTGCCAGCAGCGTGGGGGCTCCCTACACTGAAGCTTTCTTT. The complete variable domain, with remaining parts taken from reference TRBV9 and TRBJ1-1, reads DSGVTQTPKHLITATGQRVTLRCSPRSGDLSVYWYQQSLDQGLQFLIQYYNGEERAKGNILERFSAQQFPDLHSELNLSSLELGDSALYFCASSVGAPYTEAFFGQGTRLTVV.

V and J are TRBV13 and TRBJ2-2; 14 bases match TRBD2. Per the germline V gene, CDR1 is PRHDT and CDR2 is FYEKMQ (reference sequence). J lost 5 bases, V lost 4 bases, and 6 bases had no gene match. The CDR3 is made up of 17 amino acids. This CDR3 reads CASSSTSGGARTGELFF. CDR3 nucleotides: TGTGCCAGCAGCTCGACTAGCGGGGGGGCAAGAACCGGGGAGCTGTTTTTT.

In DNA, the CDR3 is TGTGCCAGCAGTTACTATAAGGGGGCAGCCTACGAGCAGTACTTC. Translation gives CASSYYKGAAYEQYF. The rearrangement links TRBV6-5 to TRBJ2-7; TRBD1 matches 7 bases. Germline-derived CDR1 and CDR2 are MNHEY and SVGAGI. CDR3 length: 15 amino acids. V lost 1 base and J lost 2; bases outside the gene matches: 5.

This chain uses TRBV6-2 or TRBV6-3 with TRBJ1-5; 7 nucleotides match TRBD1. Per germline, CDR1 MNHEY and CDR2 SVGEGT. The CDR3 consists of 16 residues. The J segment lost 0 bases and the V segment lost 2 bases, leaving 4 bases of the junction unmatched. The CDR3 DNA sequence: TGTGCCAGCAGTTACCGAACAGGGGTTAGCAATCAGCCCCAGCATTTT. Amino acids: CASSYRTGVSNQPQHF.

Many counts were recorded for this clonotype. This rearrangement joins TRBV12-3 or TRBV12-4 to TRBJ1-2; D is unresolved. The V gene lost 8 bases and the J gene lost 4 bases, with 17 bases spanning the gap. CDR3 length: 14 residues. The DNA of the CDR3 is TGTGCCAGCGCTCGTCCCATGGATCCCTATGGCTACACCTTC. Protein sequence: CASARPMDPYGYTF.

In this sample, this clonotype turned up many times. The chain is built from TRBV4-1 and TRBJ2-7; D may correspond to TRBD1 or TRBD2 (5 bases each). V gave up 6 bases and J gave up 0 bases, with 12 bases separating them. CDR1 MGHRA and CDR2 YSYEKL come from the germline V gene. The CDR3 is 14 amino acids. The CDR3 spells CASRRPGGSYEQYF. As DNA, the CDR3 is TGCGCCAGCAGGAGACCTGGGGGCTCCTACGAGCAGTACTTC.

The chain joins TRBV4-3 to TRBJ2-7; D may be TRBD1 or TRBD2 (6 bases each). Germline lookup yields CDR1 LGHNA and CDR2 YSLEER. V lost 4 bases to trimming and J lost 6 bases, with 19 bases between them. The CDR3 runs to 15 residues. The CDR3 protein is CASSPGGGRLGEQYF. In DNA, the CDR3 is TGCGCCAGCAGCCCCGGAGGGGGTCGCCTTGGCGAGCAGTACTTC.

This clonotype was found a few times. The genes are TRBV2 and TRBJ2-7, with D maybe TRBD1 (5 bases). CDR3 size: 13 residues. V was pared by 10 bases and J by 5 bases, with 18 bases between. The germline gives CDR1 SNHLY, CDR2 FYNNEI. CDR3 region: CAIRLGLRDEQYF. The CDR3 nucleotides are TGTGCCATCAGATTGGGGCTACGAGACGAGCAGTACTTC.